The present T cell receptor beta chain was sequenced within a study of blood T cells in healthy people across ages. Study-wide context: Per every two T cells, about one barcoded beta molecule was captured by template switching. Points from the study as a whole: Roughly linear declines in TCR beta diversity per million T cells occurred with age. Not knowing donor CMV status may have confounded expanded clonotype changes.

As to this clonotype: As yet, its antigen is unknown.

Alongside a J-beta primer mix, a sample-barcoded 5' primer served in a second PCR lasting 7 to 11 cycles. TCRdb re-derived calls from the 5' RACE reads in MiXCR, one entry per CDR3 protein. The repertoire consists of some 900,000 distinct CDR3 sequences, with about 28% occurring once and the leading ten covering roughly 17%. The sample was blood. The TCR originated in a woman of 80 years or more in good health.

DNA for the CDR3: TGTGCCTGGAGTACAGGGAATTCACCCCTCCACTTT. It specifies CAWSTGNSPLHF. This chain links TRBV30 with TRBJ1-6; D may be TRBD1 (6 bases). CDR1 and CDR2 from the germline V gene are GTSNPN and SVGIG (reference sequence). This CDR3 is 12 amino acids long. Trimming pared 2 bases from V and 7 bases from J, leaving 6 bases between.